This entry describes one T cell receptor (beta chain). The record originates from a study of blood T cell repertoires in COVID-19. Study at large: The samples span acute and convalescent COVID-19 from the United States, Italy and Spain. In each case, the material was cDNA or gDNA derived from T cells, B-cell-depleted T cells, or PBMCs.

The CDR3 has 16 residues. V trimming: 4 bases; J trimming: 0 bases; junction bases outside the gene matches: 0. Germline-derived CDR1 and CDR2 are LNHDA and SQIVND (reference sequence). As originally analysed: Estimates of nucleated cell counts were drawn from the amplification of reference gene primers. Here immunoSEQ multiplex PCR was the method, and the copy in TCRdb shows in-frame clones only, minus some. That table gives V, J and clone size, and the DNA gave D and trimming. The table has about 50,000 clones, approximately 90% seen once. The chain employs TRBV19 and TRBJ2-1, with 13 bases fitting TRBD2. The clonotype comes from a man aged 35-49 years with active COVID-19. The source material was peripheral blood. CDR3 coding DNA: TGTGCCAGTAGTAGGACTAGCGGGAGCTCCTACAATGAGCAGTTCTTC. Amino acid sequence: CASSRTSGSSYNEQFF.